The TCR beta chain described here comes from a study of cytomegalovirus exposure and HLA in healthy donors. Findings and limits, study-wide: Fewer N-insertions (relative to the 666-donor mean) were reportedly seen in an Asian-associated ancestry cluster in a later analysis.

PCR employed 60 Vbeta and 13 Jbeta primers. Method: immunoSEQ multiplex PCR; TCRdb's copy keeps in-frame clones and lacks some. The table shows some 140,000 clones, with around 72% occurring only once. On this clone: Its target is not known.

Germline lookup yields CDR1 SGHTA and CDR2 FQGNSA. J was trimmed by 8 bases and V by 4 bases; bases with no gene match: 5. The CDR3 consists of 14 residues. The receptor comes from a woman aged 18-29 years in good health and CMV-seronegative. The sample was PBMCs. The rearrangement links TRBV7-2 to TRBJ1-4; 9 bases line up with TRBD1. The CDR3 DNA follows: TGTGCCAGCAGCTCGACGGGGACAGGGGAAAAACTGTTTTTT. It translates to CASSSTGTGEKLFF.